These 21 T cell receptor beta chains share one sample of origin, sequenced in a study of radiotherapy plus CTLA-4 blockade in lung cancer. Here immunoSEQ multiplex PCR was the method, and the copy in TCRdb shows in-frame clones only, minus some. The table has 50,000 to 65,000 clones, around four fifths seen once. Specimen: peripheral blood, collected from a patient treated with radiotherapy plus ipilimumab. These receptors were taken from a human donor with non-small cell lung cancer who had a partial response to radiotherapy plus ipilimumab.

The V and J genes are TRBV5-4 and TRBJ1-2; possible D gene TRBD1, 6 bases. Germline V gene lookup returns CDR1 SGHNT and CDR2 YYREEE (reference sequence). Trimming took off 1 base at V and 7 bases at J, with 11 bases between the two ends. This CDR3 region has 13 residues. The CDR3 loop reads CASSLMGAIGYTF. CDR3 coding DNA: TGTGCCAGCAGCTTGATGGGGGCGATTGGCTACACCTTC.

The chain uses TRBV6-5 and TRBJ1-5, with a weak D call TRBD1 (6 bases). Germline CDR1 reads MNHEY; CDR2 reads SVGAGI. V dropped 0 bases and J dropped 4 bases, with 10 bases sitting between them. This CDR3 region has 15 residues. CDR3 DNA: TGTGCCAGCAGTTACTCGACCAGGGGAAATCAGCCCCAGCATTTT. It is translated as CASSYSTRGNQPQHF.

This clone is labeled as medium-sized. The gene calls are TRBV29-1 and TRBJ2-7; 10 positions match TRBD1. The CDR3 runs to 14 residues. Looked up from germline, CDR1 is SQVTM and CDR2 is ANQGSEA. V shed 3 bases, J shed 5 bases, and the junction held 7 bases outside the gene matches. The DNA for the CDR3 is TGCAGCGTTGACCCGCGGACAGGGGGAAACGAGCAGTACTTC. Translated, it gives CSVDPRTGGNEQYF.

V is TRBV6-1 and J is TRBJ1-5; no clear D gene. This CDR3 is built from 15 residues. V shed 1 base and J shed 4 bases, with 11 bases lying between them. CDR1 is MNHNS, CDR2 SASEGT, per germline. As DNA, the CDR3 is TGTGCCAGCAGTGAAGGGCCCTTCCCAAATCAGCCCCAGCATTTT. Translating it yields CASSEGPFPNQPQHF.

The chain recombines TRBV7-9 with TRBJ1-4; tentatively, D is TRBD1 (6 bases). The CDR3 totals 16 residues. In germline, CDR1 is SEHNR, CDR2 FQNEAQ (reference sequence). The V end was cut by 3 bases, the J end by 4 bases, with 15 bases between. CDR3 residues: CASSFFTGLGNEKLFF. CDR3 coding DNA: TGTGCCAGCAGCTTCTTTACAGGGTTGGGTAATGAAAAACTGTTTTTT.

This chain joins TRBV10-3 and TRBJ2-3; D may be TRBD1 (6 bases). Germline V gene data show CDR1 as ENHRY and CDR2 as SYGVKD. The CDR3 runs 15 residues. V was trimmed by 3 bases and J by 0 bases, leaving 10 bases between them. The CDR3 DNA reads as TGTGCCATCAGTGAAGGGACACCTAGCACAGATACGCAGTATTTT. Its protein is CAISEGTPSTDTQYF.

The chain joins TRBV19 to TRBJ2-1, with D possibly being TRBD1 (6 bases). The CDR3 consists of 15 residues. Germline assignment: CDR1 LNHDA and CDR2 SQIVND (reference sequence). Trimming left V 2 bases short and J 9 bases short, with 17 bases between. CDR3 coding DNA: TGTGCCAGTAGTATAAGGCGCCCCCAGGGGAGTGAGCAGTTCTTC. This sequence encodes CASSIRRPQGSEQFF.

The rearrangement uses TRBV18 and TRBJ1-6, with no clear D. This CDR3 region has 15 residues. V was clipped by 2 bases and J by 6 bases, with 11 bases between them. Germline V gives CDR1 KGHSH, CDR2 LQKENI. The CDR3 sequence is CASSPVGLINSPLHF. CDR3 bases: TGTGCCAGCTCACCAGTCGGACTAATTAATTCACCCCTCCACTTT.

The chain has TRBV25-1 and TRBJ2-5; D may be TRBD1 (6 bases). Trimming shortened V by 2 bases and J by 5 bases, and 12 bases separated the two germline ends. This CDR3 is built from 14 residues. The germline V gene encodes CDR1 MGHDK and CDR2 SYGVNS. CDR3 DNA sequence: TGTGCCAGCAGTGAAAACAGGGATCAGGAGACCCAGTACTTC. As protein: CASSENRDQETQYF.

This rearrangement joins TRBV28 to TRBJ2-5; D is possibly TRBD2 (6 bases). The V gene lost 2 bases and the J gene lost 4 bases, with 8 bases spanning the gap. Germline V lookup: CDR1 MDHEN, CDR2 SYDVKM. CDR3 length: 13 residues. The chain's CDR3 is CASSLVGGETQYF. The CDR3 DNA is TGTGCCAGCAGTTTAGTGGGGGGAGAGACCCAGTACTTC.

V gene TRBV19 combines with J gene TRBJ2-2; 7 bases agree with TRBD1. J was trimmed by 5 bases and V by 7 bases; bases with no gene match: 7. The CDR3 spans 14 residues. Germline CDR1 reads LNHDA; CDR2 reads SQIVND (reference sequence). CDR3 nucleotides: TGTGCCAGTATTCGTACAGGGGTGACCGGGGAGCTGTTTTTT. Translating it yields CASIRTGVTGELFF.

The CDR3 DNA is TGTGCCAGTGGGCATGAAGCTTTCTTT. Its translation is CASGHEAFF. V gene TRBV19 combines with J gene TRBJ1-1, with D uncertain. Between the trimmed V and J ends, which lost 8 bases and 7 bases, there was a span of 5 bases. From germline, CDR1 is LNHDA and CDR2 SQIVND (reference sequence). This CDR3 has 9 amino acids.

This clone was seen a few times. J is TRBJ2-3 and V is TRBV5-8; weak D call: TRBD2 (7 bases). The CDR3 totals 14 residues. Germline V lookup: CDR1 SGHTS, CDR2 YDEGEE. V lost 0 bases and J lost 6, with 11 bases in between. The CDR3 nucleotides are TGTGCCAGCAGCTTGGCGGGGGGCGGGGATACGCAGTATTTT. Amino acids: CASSLAGGGDTQYF.

V is TRBV5-4 and J is TRBJ2-2, with 7 positions matching TRBD1. CDR3 size: 16 residues. V lost 3 bases, J lost 4 bases, and 9 bases stayed unmatched. CDR1 SGHNT and CDR2 YYREEE come from the germline V gene (reference sequence). The CDR3: CASSSGQNWATGELFF. The CDR3 DNA is TGTGCCAGCAGCTCGGGACAGAATTGGGCCACCGGGGAGCTGTTTTTT.

To note about this clone: Other DNA sequences within the sample encode an identical CDR3. The CDR3 DNA reads as TGTGCCAGCAGCTTCAGACAGGGTGGGCTTGAAGCTTTCTTT. Protein: CASSFRQGGLEAFF. This sequence joins TRBV5-6 and TRBJ1-1, with 7 bases lining up with TRBD1. With V trimmed by 2 bases and J by 7 bases, 8 bases remained unmatched. Germline lookup yields CDR1 SGHDT and CDR2 YYEEEE. The CDR3 spans 14 residues.

The chain carries TRBV23-1 and TRBJ2-7; possibly TRBD1 for D (5 bases). TRBV23-1 belongs to the ORF category, with a function that is uncertain. There are 14 residues in the CDR3. V was cut by 1 base and J by 2 bases, with 9 bases left in between. The chain's CDR3 is CASSQFCRAYEQYF. In DNA, the CDR3 is TGCGCCAGCAGTCAATTCTGCAGGGCCTACGAGCAGTACTTC.

The V call is TRBV7-8, the J call TRBJ1-3; D remains ambiguous. CDR1 SGHVS and CDR2 FQNEAQ come from the germline V gene. The CDR3 totals 15 residues. Trimming took 5 bases from V and 4 from J, leaving 15 bases between them. The CDR3: CASSPRREPGNTIYF. In DNA, the CDR3 is TGTGCCAGCAGCCCCAGGCGAGAGCCCGGAAACACCATATATTTT.

The chain is built from TRBV19 and TRBJ2-5; a possible D gene is TRBD2 (6 bases). V was cut by 5 bases and J by 4 bases, with 14 bases left in between. Germline V gene lookup returns CDR1 LNHDA and CDR2 SQIVND (reference sequence). This CDR3 is built from 14 residues. The CDR3 here is CASSAGQGAETQYF. CDR3 DNA sequence: TGTGCCAGTAGTGCGGGGCAGGGCGCAGAGACCCAGTACTTC. Based on the CDR3 plus reference TRBV19 and TRBJ2-5, the full variable domain is DGGITQSPKYLFRKEGQNVTLSCEQNLNHDAMYWYRQDPGQGLRLIYYSQIVNDFQKGDIAEGYSVSREKKESFPLTVTSAQKNPTAFYLCASSAGQGAETQYFGPGTRLLVL.

This chain joins TRBV19 and TRBJ1-1; TRBD1 aligns across 10 bases. V shed 4 bases, J shed 5 bases, and the junction held 4 bases outside the gene matches. The CDR3 has 14 amino acids. Germline CDR1 LNHDA, CDR2 SQIVND (reference sequence). The CDR3 region is CASSRTGGSTEAFF. CDR3 DNA sequence: TGTGCCAGTAGTAGGACAGGGGGATCGACTGAAGCTTTCTTT.

This chain connects TRBV19 to TRBJ1-3; D not resolved. The CDR3 length is 13 residues. V lost 5 bases, J lost 3 bases, and 8 bases lay in between. Germline V gene lookup returns CDR1 LNHDA and CDR2 SQIVND (reference sequence). The DNA of the CDR3 is TGTGCCAGTAGTGGAGCGTATGGAAACACCATATATTTT. Translated, it gives CASSGAYGNTIYF.

This chain joins TRBV11-3 and TRBJ2-2; TRBD2 matches at 8 bases. V lost 4 bases and J lost 9; bases outside the gene matches: 22. This CDR3 comprises 19 residues. Looked up from germline, CDR1 is SGHNT and CDR2 is YENEEA. The CDR3 nucleotides read TGTGCCAGCAGCTCCTCATCCGGGGGGGTGGTAGCGGGGATCCGGGAGCTGTTTTTT. As protein: CASSSSSGGVVAGIRELFF.